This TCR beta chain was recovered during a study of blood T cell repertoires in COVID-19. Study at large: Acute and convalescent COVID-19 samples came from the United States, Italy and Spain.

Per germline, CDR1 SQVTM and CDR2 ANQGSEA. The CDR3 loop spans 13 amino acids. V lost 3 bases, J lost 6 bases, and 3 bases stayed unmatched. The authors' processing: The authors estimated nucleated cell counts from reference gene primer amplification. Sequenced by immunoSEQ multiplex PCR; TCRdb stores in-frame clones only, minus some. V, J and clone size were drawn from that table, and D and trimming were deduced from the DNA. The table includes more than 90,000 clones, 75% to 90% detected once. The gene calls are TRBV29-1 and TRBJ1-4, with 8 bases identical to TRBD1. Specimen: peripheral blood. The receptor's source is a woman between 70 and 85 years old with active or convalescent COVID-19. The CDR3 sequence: CSVEDRVDEKLFF. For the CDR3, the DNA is TGCAGCGTTGAGGACAGGGTTGATGAAAAACTGTTTTTT.